This TCR beta chain derives from a study of blood T cell repertoires in COVID-19. Trimming removed 5 bases from V and 1 base from J; junction bases left unmatched: 5. CDR3 length: 15 residues. The germline V gene encodes CDR1 SGHVS and CDR2 FQNEAQ. Only in-frame clones appear in the TCRdb table, and some are missing; sequencing was by immunoSEQ multiplex PCR. This sample carries some 100,000 clones, approximately 81% of them seen once, and the ten largest clones take around 2%. The specimen was peripheral blood. The V and J genes are TRBV7-8 and TRBJ2-1; 7 bases are a match to TRBD1. This TCR came from an older woman with active or convalescent COVID-19. DNA for the CDR3: TGTGCCAGCAGCCCGCAGGGGGTTTCCTACAATGAGCAGTTCTTC. Its protein product is CASSPQGVSYNEQFF.